The source of this T cell receptor (beta chain) is a study of radiotherapy plus CTLA-4 blockade in lung cancer. The wider study: For less than 20% of patients, objective responses occurred, and approximately 31% had disease control. General study points: Response, reportedly, was best predicted by interferon-beta along with early blood T cell clone dynamics. Once radiotherapy plus ipilimumab had been given, TCR clones derived from tumor expanded in blood.

The table came from immunoSEQ multiplex PCR; TCRdb's copy has only in-frame clones and leaves some out. The sample lists around 40,000 clones; approximately 70% were seen once. Those with chemo-refractory metastatic non-small-cell lung cancer were treated with focal radiation combined with CTLA-4 blockade using ipilimumab. This clone was recorded once. Its antigen is undetermined. Germline V gene sequence: CDR1 SGHAT, CDR2 FQDESV (reference sequence). The germline V and J ends were trimmed by 2 bases and 9 bases, with 11 bases remaining between them. This CDR3 is built from 14 residues. This clonotype was obtained from a human donor with non-small cell lung cancer who had stable disease on radiotherapy plus ipilimumab. The sample was peripheral blood, taken from a patient treated with radiotherapy plus ipilimumab. J is TRBJ1-6 and V is TRBV11-1; D gene unclear. This CDR3 reads CASSLRKIGSPLHF. The CDR3 region has the DNA TGTGCCAGCAGCTTAAGAAAGATCGGTTCACCCCTCCACTTT.